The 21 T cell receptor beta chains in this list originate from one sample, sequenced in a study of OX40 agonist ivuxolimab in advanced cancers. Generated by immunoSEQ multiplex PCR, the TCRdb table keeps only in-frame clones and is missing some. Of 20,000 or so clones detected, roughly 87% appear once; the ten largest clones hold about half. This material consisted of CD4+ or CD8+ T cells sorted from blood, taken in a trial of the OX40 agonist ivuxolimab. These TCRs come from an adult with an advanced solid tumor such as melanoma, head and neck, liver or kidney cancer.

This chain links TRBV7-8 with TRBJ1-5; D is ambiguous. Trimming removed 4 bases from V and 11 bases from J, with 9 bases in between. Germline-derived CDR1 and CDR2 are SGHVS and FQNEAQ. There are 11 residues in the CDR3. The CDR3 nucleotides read TGTGCCAGCAGCTCCTTGGAGGCCCAGCATTTT. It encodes CASSSLEAQHF.

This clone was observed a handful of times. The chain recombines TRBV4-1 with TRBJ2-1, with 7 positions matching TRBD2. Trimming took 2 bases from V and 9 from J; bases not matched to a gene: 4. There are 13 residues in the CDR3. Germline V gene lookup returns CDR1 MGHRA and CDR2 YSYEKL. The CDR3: CASSQTRLAEQFF. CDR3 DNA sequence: TGCGCCAGCAGCCAAACCAGACTAGCTGAGCAGTTCTTC.

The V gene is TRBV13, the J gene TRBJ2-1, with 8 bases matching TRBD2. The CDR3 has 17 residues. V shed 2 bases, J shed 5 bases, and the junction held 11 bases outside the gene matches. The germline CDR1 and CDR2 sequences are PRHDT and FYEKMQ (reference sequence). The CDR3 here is CASSLTVAGGVHNEQFF. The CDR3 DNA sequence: TGTGCCAGCAGCTTAACGGTGGCGGGAGGAGTCCACAATGAGCAGTTCTTC.

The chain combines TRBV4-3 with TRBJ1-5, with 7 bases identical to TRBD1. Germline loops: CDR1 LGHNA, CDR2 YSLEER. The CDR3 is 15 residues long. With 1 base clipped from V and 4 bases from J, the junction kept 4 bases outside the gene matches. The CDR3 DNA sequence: TGCGCCAGCAGCCAAGTTCCGGGACAGAATCAGCCCCAGCATTTT. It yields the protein CASSQVPGQNQPQHF.

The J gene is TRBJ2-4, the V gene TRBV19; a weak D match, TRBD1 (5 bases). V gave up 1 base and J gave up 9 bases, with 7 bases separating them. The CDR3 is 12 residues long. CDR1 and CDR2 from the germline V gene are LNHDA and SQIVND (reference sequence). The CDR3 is CASSIGGSIQYF. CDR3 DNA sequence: TGTGCCAGTAGTATAGGGGGCAGCATTCAGTACTTC.

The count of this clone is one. This CDR3 is CASSLDFRWDTIYF. The CDR3, as DNA: TGTGCCAGCAGCTTAGATTTCCGCTGGGACACCATATATTTT. The rearrangement joins TRBV7-9 to TRBJ1-3; D gene ambiguous. V shed 1 base and J shed 8 bases, with 12 bases lying between them. Germline CDR1 reads SEHNR; CDR2 reads FQNEAQ (reference sequence). This CDR3 has 14 residues.

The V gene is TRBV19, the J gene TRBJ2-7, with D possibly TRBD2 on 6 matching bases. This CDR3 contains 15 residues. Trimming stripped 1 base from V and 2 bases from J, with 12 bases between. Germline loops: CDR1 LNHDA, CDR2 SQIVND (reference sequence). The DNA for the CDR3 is TGTGCCAGTAGTATAGGTAGCGGAGGAGCCTACGAGCAGTACTTC. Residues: CASSIGSGGAYEQYF. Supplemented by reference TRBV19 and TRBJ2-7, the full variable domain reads DGGITQSPKYLFRKEGQNVTLSCEQNLNHDAMYWYRQDPGQGLRLIYYSQIVNDFQKGDIAEGYSVSREKKESFPLTVTSAQKNPTAFYLCASSIGSGGAYEQYFGPGTRLTVT.

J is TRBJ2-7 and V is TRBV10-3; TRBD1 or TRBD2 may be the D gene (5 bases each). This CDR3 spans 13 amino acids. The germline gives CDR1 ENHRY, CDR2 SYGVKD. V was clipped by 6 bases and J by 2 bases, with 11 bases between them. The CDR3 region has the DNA TGTGCCATCAGGAGGGACGCCGCCTACGAGCAGTACTTC. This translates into CAIRRDAAYEQYF.

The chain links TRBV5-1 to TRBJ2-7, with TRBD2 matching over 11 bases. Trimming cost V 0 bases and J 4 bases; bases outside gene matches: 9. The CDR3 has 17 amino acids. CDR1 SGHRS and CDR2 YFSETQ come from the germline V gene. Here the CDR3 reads CASSLAIFGTSGYEQYF. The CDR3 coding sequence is TGCGCCAGCAGCTTGGCCATTTTTGGGACTAGCGGTTACGAGCAGTACTTC.

For the CDR3, the DNA is TGTGCCAGCAGCGGCCGGGCCCTCCCCCACGAGCAGTACTTC. Its protein product is CASSGRALPHEQYF. The chain carries TRBV7-9 and TRBJ2-7; the D is unclear. The CDR3 totals 14 residues. CDR1 is SEHNR and CDR2 is FQNEAQ in the germline V gene (reference sequence). Trimming took 5 bases from V and 5 from J, leaving 16 bases between them.

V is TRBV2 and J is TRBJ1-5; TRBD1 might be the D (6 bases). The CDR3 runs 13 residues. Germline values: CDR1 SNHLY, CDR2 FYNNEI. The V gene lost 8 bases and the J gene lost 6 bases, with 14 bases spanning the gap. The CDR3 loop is CASHYRDAQPQHF. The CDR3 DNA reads TGTGCCAGCCACTACAGGGACGCTCAGCCCCAGCATTTT.

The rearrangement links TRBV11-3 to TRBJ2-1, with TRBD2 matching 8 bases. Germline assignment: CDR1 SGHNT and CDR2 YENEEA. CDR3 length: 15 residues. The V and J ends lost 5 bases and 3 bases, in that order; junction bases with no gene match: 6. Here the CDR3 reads CASSRAGEGYNEQFF. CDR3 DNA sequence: TGTGCCAGCAGCCGAGCGGGGGAGGGCTACAATGAGCAGTTCTTC.

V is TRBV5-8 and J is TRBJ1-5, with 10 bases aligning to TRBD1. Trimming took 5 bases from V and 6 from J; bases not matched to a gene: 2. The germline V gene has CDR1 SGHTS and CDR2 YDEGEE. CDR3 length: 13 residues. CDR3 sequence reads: CASRDRGGQPQHF. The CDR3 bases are TGTGCCAGCAGGGACAGGGGGGGTCAGCCCCAGCATTTT.

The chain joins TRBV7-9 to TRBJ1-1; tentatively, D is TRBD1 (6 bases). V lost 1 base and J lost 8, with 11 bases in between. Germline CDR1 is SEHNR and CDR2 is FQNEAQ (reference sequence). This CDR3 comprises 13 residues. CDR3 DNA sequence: TGTGCCAGCAGCTTAGTTTTACAGGGAGAAGCTTTCTTT. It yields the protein CASSLVLQGEAFF.

This CDR3 is CASSYDPKNIQYF. CDR3 DNA: TGTGCCAGCAGTTACGATCCCAAAAACATTCAGTACTTC. This chain connects TRBV6-5 to TRBJ2-4; D unclear. In germline, CDR1 is MNHEY, CDR2 SVGAGI. The germline V and J ends were trimmed by 2 bases and 2 bases, with 4 bases remaining between them. CDR3 length: 13 residues.

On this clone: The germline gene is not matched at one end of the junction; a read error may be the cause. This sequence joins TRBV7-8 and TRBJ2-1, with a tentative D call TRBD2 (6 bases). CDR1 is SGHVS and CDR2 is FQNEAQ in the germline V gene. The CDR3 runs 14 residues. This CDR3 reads CASSFRDSINGQFF. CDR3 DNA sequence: TGTGCCAGCAGCTTCCGGGACTCCATCAATGGGCAGTTCTTC.

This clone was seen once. The DNA of the CDR3 is TGTGCCAGCGCAAGCGGGAGTGGGTACGAGCAGTACTTC. Amino acids: CASASGSGYEQYF. V usage is TRBV27 and J usage is TRBJ2-7, with TRBD2 identical over 8 bases. The CDR3 length is 13 residues. In germline, CDR1 is MNHEY, CDR2 SMNVEV (reference sequence). The V segment lost 8 bases and the J segment 4 bases; nucleotides outside the gene matches: 7.

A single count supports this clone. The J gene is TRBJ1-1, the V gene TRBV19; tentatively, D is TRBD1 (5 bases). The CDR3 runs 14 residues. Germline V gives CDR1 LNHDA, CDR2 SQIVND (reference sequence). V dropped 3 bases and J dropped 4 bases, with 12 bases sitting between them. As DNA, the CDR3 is TGTGCCAGTAGTATTGTCGGGGCTAGCACTGAAGCTTTCTTT. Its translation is CASSIVGASTEAFF.

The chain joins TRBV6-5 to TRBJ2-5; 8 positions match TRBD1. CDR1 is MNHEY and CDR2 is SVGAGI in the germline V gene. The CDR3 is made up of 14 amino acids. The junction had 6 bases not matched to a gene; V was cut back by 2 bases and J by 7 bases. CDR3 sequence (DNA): TGTGCCAGCAGTTACACATCGGGACAGGCGACCCAGTACTTC. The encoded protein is CASSYTSGQATQYF.

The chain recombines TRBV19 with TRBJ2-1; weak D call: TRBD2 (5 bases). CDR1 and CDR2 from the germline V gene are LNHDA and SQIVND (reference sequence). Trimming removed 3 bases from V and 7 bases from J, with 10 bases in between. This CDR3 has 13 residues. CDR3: CASSMRGSNEQFF. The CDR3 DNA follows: TGTGCCAGTAGTATGCGAGGGAGTAATGAGCAGTTCTTC.

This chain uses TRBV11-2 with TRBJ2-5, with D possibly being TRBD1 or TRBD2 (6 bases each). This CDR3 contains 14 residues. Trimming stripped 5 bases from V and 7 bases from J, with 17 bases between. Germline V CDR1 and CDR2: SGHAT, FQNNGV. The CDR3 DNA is TGTGCCAGCAGCAGGACGGGGGCTCCCGGGACCCAGTACTTC. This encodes CASSRTGAPGTQYF.